The text below deals with one T cell receptor beta chain. This sample is part of a study of radiation and T cells in renal cell carcinoma. As to time point: blood 4 weeks post-SBRT, at nephrectomy. This sample's treatment: 15 Gy SBRT to primary tumor, nephrectomy 4 weeks later. Radiation-treated patients gave blood at baseline, week 2 and week 4. Method: immunoSEQ multiplex PCR; TCRdb's copy keeps in-frame clones and lacks some. The sample contains roughly 61,000 clones, 60% to 85% of which appear only once. Germline V gives CDR1 MNHEY, CDR2 SMNVEV (reference sequence). Trimming left V 9 bases short and J 0 bases short, with 15 bases between. CDR3 size: 15 residues.

The source of this sequence is a man in his 60s with renal cell carcinoma. The sequencing used blood, collected from a patient whose treatment included radiotherapy and nephrectomy. The chain joins TRBV27 to TRBJ1-3; maybe TRBD1 (5 bases). The CDR3 protein is CASSQPTDSGNTIYF. CDR3 in DNA: TGTGCCAGTTCGCAACCGACAGACTCTGGAAACACCATATATTTT.